Detailed here is one T cell receptor beta chain. What it recognizes is unknown. These data belong to a study of beta chain features in type 1 diabetes. Overall study: The patient and healthy donor groups were comparable for age, gender and cell yields. Across every sample, roughly 100 million sorted cells were examined in total. General study points: A definitive answer on HLA type influencing TCRB rearrangement was not reached here. Shortening that was moderate but significant affected the TCRB CDR3s of Type 1 diabetes patients in all four CD4+ subsets.

Investigators reverse transcribed all isolated RNA, so they sequenced expressed TCRB transcripts. Repertoires were generated with immunoSEQ multiplex PCR, while TCRdb's copy carries only in-frame clones and drops some. Altogether around 97,000 clones are present, under 30% being singletons, with the ten largest covering more than 0.45%. V was clipped by 2 bases and J by 1 base, with 15 bases between them. CDR1 and CDR2 (germline): MDHEN, SYDVKM. The CDR3 length is 17 residues. The authors sorted CD4+ naive, central memory, regulatory and stem cell-like memory cells via CD45RO/CCR7/CD25/CD127/CD95/CD27.

The chain links TRBV28 to TRBJ1-5, with D uncertain. The sequence derives from a woman aged 18-29 years with type 1 diabetes. Sequences were obtained from central memory CD4+ T cells from blood. CDR3 region: CASSLGGLVRSNQPQHF. The CDR3 nucleotides read TGTGCCAGCAGTTTAGGAGGTTTAGTGAGGAGCAATCAGCCCCAGCATTTT. Looking up the rest from reference TRBV28 and TRBJ1-5 gives the full variable domain: DVKVTQSSRYLVKRTGEKVFLECVQDMDHENMFWYRQDPGLGLRLIYFSYDVKMKEKGDIPEGYSVSREKKERFSLILESASTNQTSMYLCASSLGGLVRSNQPQHFGDGTRLSIL.